A single sample is the source of the 26 T cell receptor beta chains below, sequenced in a study of T cell responses to AZD1222 COVID-19 vaccine. Profiling relied on immunoSEQ multiplex PCR, and the TCRdb table lists in-frame clones only, not all of them. The sample includes about 130,000 clones, approximately 88% of them seen just once. This material consisted of peripheral blood, taken 28 days after the second AZD1222 dose. These receptors were obtained from an adult who received the AZD1222 COVID-19 vaccine.

The chain couples TRBV27 to TRBJ1-2; possible D gene TRBD1, 5 bases. Germline lookup yields CDR1 MNHEY and CDR2 SMNVEV (reference sequence). Deletions cut 0 bases from V and 4 bases from J, with 12 bases between. The CDR3 is 15 amino acids. The CDR3 DNA reads TGTGCCAGCAGTTTATCCCCGACAGAACCCTATGGCTACACCTTC. Protein product: CASSLSPTEPYGYTF.

The rearrangement uses TRBV7-6 and TRBJ2-1; TRBD2 matches 7 bases. There are 14 residues in the CDR3. In germline, CDR1 is SGHVS, CDR2 FNYEAQ. V dropped 5 bases and J dropped 8; count of bases not matched to a gene: 9. The CDR3 region has the DNA TGTGCCAGCAGCCATAGGGACTACTCGCATGAGCAGTTCTTC. Its translation: CASSHRDYSHEQFF. The variable domain in full, with the rest retrieved from reference TRBV7-6 and TRBJ2-1, is GAGVSQSPRYKVTKRGQDVALRCDPISGHVSLYWYRQALGQGPEFLTYFNYEAQQDKSGLPNDRFSAERPEGSISTLTIQRTEQRDSAMYRCASSHRDYSHEQFFGPGTRLTVL.

In its sample, this clone was seen once. This rearrangement joins TRBV6-5 to TRBJ1-2, with TRBD1 as a possible D gene (5 bases). The CDR3 loop spans 14 amino acids. Germline-derived CDR1 and CDR2 are MNHEY and SVGAGI. Deletions cut 4 bases from V and 4 bases from J, with 13 bases between. CDR3 DNA sequence: TGTGCCAGCAGTTCTGGGGGGACCTTCTATGGCTACACCTTC. Translating it yields CASSSGGTFYGYTF.

The chain has TRBV4-1 and TRBJ1-1; D possibly corresponds to TRBD1 (6 bases). V was cut by 2 bases and J by 3 bases, with 16 bases left in between. In germline, CDR1 is MGHRA, CDR2 YSYEKL. The CDR3 is 16 residues long. The DNA of the CDR3 is TGCGCCAGCAGCCAAAGGCTCGGACAGCCAGACACTGAAGCTTTCTTT. This gives the protein CASSQRLGQPDTEAFF.

A word on this clone: Other DNA sequences from this sample encode an identical CDR3 as well. The chain couples TRBV28 to TRBJ1-5; D remains unclear. The V and J ends lost 6 bases and 1 base respectively, with 7 bases between them. CDR1 MDHEN and CDR2 SYDVKM come from the germline V gene. The CDR3 is 13 residues long. The CDR3 reads CASRGGSNQPQHF. CDR3 DNA sequence: TGTGCCAGCAGGGGCGGGAGCAATCAGCCCCAGCATTTT.

The chain employs TRBV27 and TRBJ1-2; D gene uncertain. This CDR3 spans 15 amino acids. Germline-derived CDR1 and CDR2 are MNHEY and SMNVEV (reference sequence). V was trimmed by 3 bases and J by 7 bases, leaving 18 bases between them. This CDR3 is CASSFFGVGTAGYTF. The CDR3 nucleotides are TGTGCCAGCAGTTTTTTTGGAGTGGGAACGGCTGGCTACACCTTC.

The rearrangement joins TRBV7-9 to TRBJ2-1, with 8 bases that match TRBD2. CDR3 length equals 14 residues. From germline, CDR1 is SEHNR and CDR2 FQNEAQ (reference sequence). J lost 5 bases, V lost 3 bases, and 3 bases had no gene match. The chain's CDR3 is CASSFTGGDNEQFF. The CDR3 DNA sequence: TGTGCCAGCAGCTTTACGGGAGGGGACAATGAGCAGTTCTTC.

CDR3 DNA: TGTGCCAGCTCACCACCGTCCCTTTCAAGGGACACTGAAGCTTTCTTT. The encoded protein is CASSPPSLSRDTEAFF. The chain recombines TRBV18 with TRBJ1-1; no reliable D call. Looked up from germline, CDR1 is KGHSH and CDR2 is LQKENI. Trimming took off 0 bases at V and 3 bases at J, with 14 bases between the two ends. The CDR3 is 16 amino acids.

The J gene is TRBJ1-2, the V gene TRBV18; unclear D gene. Trimming left V 0 bases short and J 9 bases short, with 8 bases between. This CDR3 contains 12 residues. Germline V gene data show CDR1 as KGHSH and CDR2 as LQKENI. The CDR3 protein is CASSPPARRYTF. The CDR3 coding sequence is TGTGCCAGCTCACCACCGGCACGTCGCTACACCTTC.

This chain links TRBV11-3 with TRBJ1-1, with D tentatively TRBD1 (5 bases). V gave up 1 base and J gave up 5 bases, with 20 bases separating them. Germline V gives CDR1 SGHNT, CDR2 YENEEA. The CDR3 extends over 17 amino acids. The CDR3: CASSLGDSGLGGTEAFF. The CDR3 region has the DNA TGTGCCAGCAGCTTAGGAGATTCGGGATTGGGGGGTACTGAAGCTTTCTTT. Filled out from reference TRBV11-3 and TRBJ1-1, the complete variable domain reads EAGVVQSPRYKIIEKKQPVAFWCNPISGHNTLYWYLQNLGQGPELLIRYENEEAVDDSQLPKDRFSAERLKGVDSTLKIQPAELGDSAVYLCASSLGDSGLGGTEAFFGQGTRLTVV.

The chain links TRBV10-1 to TRBJ1-5, with no clear D. The CDR3 consists of 12 residues. V lost 6 bases to trimming and J lost 0 bases, with 3 bases between them. The germline gives CDR1 WNHNN, CDR2 SYGVQD (reference sequence). CDR3: CASSLSNQPQHF. In nucleotides, the CDR3 is TGCGCCAGCAGCCTTAGCAATCAGCCCCAGCATTTT.

The CDR3 DNA sequence: TGTGCCAGTAATAGACAGTACAATCAGCCCCAGCATTTT. Translated, it gives CASNRQYNQPQHF. This rearrangement joins TRBV19 to TRBJ1-5; possible D gene TRBD1, 5 bases. CDR3 size: 13 residues. CDR1 and CDR2 from the germline V gene are LNHDA and SQIVND (reference sequence). V dropped 7 bases and J dropped 3 bases, with 10 bases sitting between them.

The rearrangement links TRBV5-1 to TRBJ1-2, with D maybe TRBD1 (5 bases). The V gene's germline CDR1 is SGHRS and CDR2 YFSETQ. CDR3 length: 13 amino acids. V dropped 2 bases and J dropped 7 bases, with 12 bases sitting between them. The CDR3 spells CASSLGALGGYTF. The CDR3 DNA is TGCGCCAGCAGCTTAGGGGCCCTCGGTGGCTACACCTTC.

V is TRBV28 and J is TRBJ2-7; a weak D match, TRBD1 (6 bases). Trimming took off 8 bases at V and 3 bases at J, with 17 bases between the two ends. Per the germline V gene, CDR1 is MDHEN and CDR2 is SYDVKM. This CDR3 is 14 amino acids long. The CDR3 loop is CASAIQGTSYEQYF. Written as DNA, the CDR3 is TGTGCCAGCGCCATACAGGGAACCAGCTACGAGCAGTACTTC. Full variable domain (outside the CDR3, taken from reference TRBV28 and TRBJ2-7): DVKVTQSSRYLVKRTGEKVFLECVQDMDHENMFWYRQDPGLGLRLIYFSYDVKMKEKGDIPEGYSVSREKKERFSLILESASTNQTSMYLCASAIQGTSYEQYFGPGTRLTVT.

This chain joins TRBV7-8 and TRBJ2-5, with D possibly being TRBD1 (5 bases). Germline V CDR1 and CDR2: SGHVS, FQNEAQ. V lost 5 bases, J lost 2 bases, and 21 bases lay in between. The length of the CDR3 is 17 residues. CDR3 sequence: CASSDRRTGIQQETQYF. The CDR3 DNA reads TGTGCCAGCAGCGACCGCCGTACAGGAATACAACAAGAGACCCAGTACTTC. The variable domain in full, with the rest retrieved from reference TRBV7-8 and TRBJ2-5, is GAGVSQSPRYKVAKRGQDVALRCDPISGHVSLFWYQQALGQGPEFLTYFQNEAQLDKSGLPSDRFFAERPEGSVSTLKIQRTQQEDSAVYLCASSDRRTGIQQETQYFGPGTRLLVL.

This clone was found a few times. The chain recombines TRBV5-1 with TRBJ2-7; 7 nucleotides align to TRBD1. Germline CDR1 reads SGHRS; CDR2 reads YFSETQ. V trimming: 4 bases; J trimming: 0 bases; junction bases outside the gene matches: 1. The CDR3 has 13 residues. This chain's CDR3 is CASSQGDSYEQYF. CDR3 sequence (DNA): TGCGCCAGCAGCCAGGGGGACTCCTACGAGCAGTACTTC. The full variable domain, its missing parts supplied by reference TRBV5-1 and TRBJ2-7, is KAGVTQTPRYLIKTRGQQVTLSCSPISGHRSVSWYQQTPGQGLQFLFEYFSETQRNKGNFPGRFSGRQFSNSRSEMNVSTLELGDSALYLCASSQGDSYEQYFGPGTRLTVT.

The chain joins TRBV6-6 to TRBJ2-5; weak D call: TRBD1 (6 bases). Germline CDR1 and CDR2: MNHNY and SVGAGI (reference sequence). The CDR3 extends over 15 amino acids. Trimming pared 2 bases from V and 7 bases from J, leaving 17 bases between. DNA of the CDR3: TGTGCCAGCAGTTACACGTCAGGGGAATATGGGACCCAGTACTTC. Protein: CASSYTSGEYGTQYF.

The V and J genes are TRBV19 and TRBJ1-5; D ambiguous. The CDR3 has 17 residues. From germline, CDR1 is LNHDA and CDR2 SQIVND (reference sequence). V was cut by 2 bases and J by 0 bases, with 14 bases left in between. The CDR3 spells CASSILPAVYSNQPQHF. CDR3 bases: TGTGCCAGTAGTATACTACCGGCTGTTTATAGCAATCAGCCCCAGCATTTT.

The chain couples TRBV7-2 to TRBJ2-3, with a tentative D call TRBD2 (5 bases). The V gene's germline CDR1 is SGHTA and CDR2 FQGNSA. This CDR3 spans 12 amino acids. With 5 bases removed from V and 5 bases from J, the gap between germline ends came to 8 bases. CDR3 sequence: CASSRGVDTQYF. CDR3 DNA sequence: TGTGCCAGCAGCCGGGGAGTAGATACGCAGTATTTT.

The chain is built from TRBV5-4 and TRBJ1-2; tentatively, D is TRBD1 (6 bases). Germline CDR1 and CDR2: SGHNT and YYREEE (reference sequence). This CDR3 has 13 amino acids. Trimming pared 4 bases from V and 5 bases from J, leaving 12 bases between. The CDR3 nucleotides read TGTGCCAGCAGCCAAGACAGGAATTATGGCTACACCTTC. It specifies CASSQDRNYGYTF. Using reference TRBV5-4 and TRBJ1-2 for the parts outside the CDR3, the full variable domain is ETGVTQSPTHLIKTRGQQVTLRCSSQSGHNTVSWYQQALGQGPQFIFQYYREEENGRGNFPPRFSGLQFPNYSSELNVNALELDDSALYLCASSQDRNYGYTFGSGTRLTVV.

The chain uses TRBV2 and TRBJ1-1, with a weak D call TRBD1 (5 bases). This CDR3 has 14 residues. CDR1 is SNHLY, CDR2 FYNNEI, per germline. V lost 8 bases to trimming and J lost 2 bases, with 15 bases between them. The CDR3 is CASVYAQGNTEAFF. DNA of the CDR3: TGTGCCAGCGTCTACGCGCAGGGTAACACTGAAGCTTTCTTT.

This clone was seen a single time. The rearrangement links TRBV5-1 to TRBJ2-1; D remains unclear. The CDR3 has 11 residues. With 4 bases removed from V and 8 bases from J, the gap between germline ends came to 7 bases. Germline CDR1 is SGHRS and CDR2 is YFSETQ. The CDR3 region is CASSLVDEQFF. The CDR3 DNA is TGCGCCAGCAGCCTAGTGGATGAGCAGTTCTTC.

The chain uses TRBV7-9 and TRBJ1-1; possibly TRBD1 for D (6 bases). The CDR3 loop spans 14 amino acids. From germline, CDR1 is SEHNR and CDR2 FQNEAQ (reference sequence). Trimming removed 1 base from V and 0 bases from J, with 6 bases in between. The CDR3: CASSLDRVNTEAFF. The CDR3 bases are TGTGCCAGCAGCTTAGACAGGGTGAACACTGAAGCTTTCTTT.

The V and J genes are TRBV29-1 and TRBJ2-7; D is unclear. CDR3 size: 11 residues. Looked up from germline, CDR1 is SQVTM and CDR2 is ANQGSEA. The germline V and J ends were trimmed by 4 bases and 2 bases, with 6 bases remaining between them. This CDR3 reads CSVVEAYEQYF. The DNA of the CDR3 is TGCAGCGTTGTTGAGGCCTACGAGCAGTACTTC.

The chain combines TRBV11-2 with TRBJ2-1; D is possibly TRBD2 (6 bases). V gave up 4 bases and J gave up 12 bases, with 10 bases separating them. Germline V gene lookup returns CDR1 SGHAT and CDR2 FQNNGV. CDR3 size: 11 residues. CDR3 bases: TGTGCCAGCAGCTCCCGGGAGTCGCAGTTCTTC. It specifies CASSSRESQFF.

J is TRBJ1-2 and V is TRBV15; perhaps TRBD1 as D (5 bases). CDR3 length: 14 amino acids. The ends were cut back, 5 bases at V and 2 bases at J, with 12 bases in the middle. Germline V CDR1 and CDR2: LNHNV, YYDKDF (reference sequence). Here the CDR3 reads CATSDPGKNYGYTF. CDR3 nucleotide sequence: TGTGCCACCAGCGATCCAGGGAAAAACTATGGCTACACCTTC.